This entry concerns a single T cell receptor beta chain. What it binds is not known. The sample comes from a study of beta chain features in type 1 diabetes. Study-level findings and limits: Researchers reported that naive, central memory and Treg TCRB repertoires appeared more similar in patients than in healthy donors. Junctions at VDJ sites from type 1 diabetes patients had fewer insertions and more deletions. Among patients with Type 1 diabetes, TCRB CDR3s were moderately but significantly shorter in every one of the four CD4+ subsets.

With 0 bases removed from V and 2 bases from J, the gap between germline ends came to 7 bases. CDR1 is SGHDN and CDR2 is FVKESK in the germline V gene. The CDR3 is 14 amino acids. Every bit of the isolated RNA underwent reverse transcription, so sequencing read expressed TCRB transcripts. Generated by immunoSEQ multiplex PCR, the TCRdb table keeps only in-frame clones and is missing some. Of under 300,000 clones in the sample, 14% were seen once. One heparinised blood draw, averaging about 100 mL, came from each donor. Using CD45RO/CCR7/CD25/CD127/CD95/CD27, CD4+ naive, central memory, regulatory and stem cell-like memory cells were sorted.

What was sequenced was naive CD4+ T cells from blood. The clonotype was recovered from a man between 25 and 39 years old with type 1 diabetes. This chain joins TRBV14 and TRBJ1-2; D may be TRBD1 (5 bases). The DNA for the CDR3 is TGTGCCAGCAGCCAAGATTCAGGGAACTATGGCTACACCTTC. Translating it yields CASSQDSGNYGYTF.